The present T cell receptor (beta chain) was sequenced within a study of cytomegalovirus exposure and HLA in healthy donors. Study-wide results and limits: The classifier was said to identify cytomegalovirus status with high specificity and sensitivity. The study listed roughly 160 cytomegalovirus-associated TCR beta chains. Apparent HLA restriction characterized most CMV-associated TCR beta chains in a later analysis. Rare TCR sequences dominated, though some public TCRs recurred in many donors.

The PCR employed 60 Vbeta primers together with 13 Jbeta primers. Clones were read by immunoSEQ multiplex PCR, and TCRdb kept only the in-frame ones, dropping some. The table shows approximately 90,000 clones, with approximately 77% occurring only once. Per germline, CDR1 MDHEN and CDR2 SYDVKM. This CDR3 has 12 residues. Trimming shortened V by 8 bases and J by 8 bases, and 15 bases separated the two germline ends. With respect to this clone: Its antigen is currently unknown.

Sequencing was performed on PBMCs. The chain employs TRBV28 and TRBJ1-2; D gene ambiguous. The source is a young man in good health and CMV-seronegative. CDR3 sequence (DNA): TGTGCCAGCGGCCACCCCTTGGAGGGCTACACCTTC. Amino acid sequence: CASGHPLEGYTF.